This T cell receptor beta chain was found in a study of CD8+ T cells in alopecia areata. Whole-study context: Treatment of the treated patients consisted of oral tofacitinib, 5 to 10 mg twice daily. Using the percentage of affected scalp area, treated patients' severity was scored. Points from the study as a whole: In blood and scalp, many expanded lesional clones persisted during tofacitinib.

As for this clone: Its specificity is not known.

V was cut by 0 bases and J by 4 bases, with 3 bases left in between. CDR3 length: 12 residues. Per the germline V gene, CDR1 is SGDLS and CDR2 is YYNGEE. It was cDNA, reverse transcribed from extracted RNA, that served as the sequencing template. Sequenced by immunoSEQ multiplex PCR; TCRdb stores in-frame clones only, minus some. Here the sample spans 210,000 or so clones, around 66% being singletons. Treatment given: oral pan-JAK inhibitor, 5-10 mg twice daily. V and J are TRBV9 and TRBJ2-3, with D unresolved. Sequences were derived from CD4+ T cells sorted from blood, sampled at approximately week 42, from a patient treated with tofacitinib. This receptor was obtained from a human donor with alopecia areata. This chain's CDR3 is CASSVGADTQYF. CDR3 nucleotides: TGTGCCAGCAGCGTAGGAGCAGATACGCAGTATTTT.